One and the same sample provided the 6 T cell receptor beta chains below, sequenced in a study of blood T cell repertoires in COVID-19. Assay used: immunoSEQ multiplex PCR; TCRdb lists only in-frame clones, some missing. The sample holds tens of thousands of clones, roughly 89% seen once. Sequencing input: peripheral blood. These receptors all come from a man aged 40-55 years with COVID-19, enrolled during active disease.

This chain joins TRBV21-1 and TRBJ2-1; no check of the table's D call, TRBD2, against the DNA was made. TRBV21-1 is a known pseudogene. The CDR3 consists of 21 residues. The CDR3 sequence is CASSIHTKTGRGTRRVDEQFF. Written as DNA, the CDR3 is TGTGCCAGCAGCATACACACCAAGACAGGGAGGGGGACTAGGAGGGTCGATGAGCAGTTCTTC.

Turning to this clone: The junction and the germline gene differ at one end; a read error may be behind it. This rearrangement joins TRBV7-2 to TRBJ2-5; D not certain. This CDR3 region has 14 residues. Germline V gene lookup returns CDR1 SGHTA and CDR2 FQGNSA. CDR3 amino acids: CASSLAPSSALAHF. In DNA, the CDR3 is TGTGCCAGCAGCTTAGCTCCCTCGTCTGCCCTGGCTCACTTC.

This sequence joins TRBV19 and TRBJ2-7; TRBD1 agrees at 8 bases. Trimming removed 2 bases from V and 4 bases from J; junction bases left unmatched: 10. Germline CDR1 and CDR2: LNHDA and SQIVND (reference sequence). The CDR3 loop spans 16 amino acids. The CDR3 here is CASSIRRQGNLYEQYF. CDR3 bases: TGTGCCAGTAGTATAAGGCGACAGGGGAACCTTTACGAGCAGTACTTC.

This clone was counted once. This chain connects TRBV2 to TRBJ2-3; D call uncertain. V was clipped by 2 bases and J by 14 bases, with 17 bases between them. Germline V lookup: CDR1 SNHLY, CDR2 FYNNEI. The CDR3 is 13 amino acids. The CDR3 sequence is CASSEYPIANAYF. CDR3 nucleotides: TGTGCCAGCAGTGAATACCCAATAGCCAATGCGTATTTT.

The rearrangement uses TRBV7-2 and TRBJ1-2; D may be TRBD1 (5 bases). This CDR3 has 14 residues. The germline gives CDR1 SGHTA, CDR2 FQGNSA. Between the trimmed V and J ends, which lost 5 bases and 2 bases, there was a span of 12 bases. The CDR3 coding sequence is TGTGCCAGCAGCCGGGGGAGGGCGAACTATGGCTACACCTTC. Its protein is CASSRGRANYGYTF.

The CDR3 bases are TGTGCCAGCAGTTGGACAGGGGGATATGGCTACACCTTC. Amino acids: CASSWTGGYGYTF. The chain employs TRBV27 and TRBJ1-2, with TRBD1 identical over 10 bases. The CDR3 contains 13 residues. Germline V gene sequence: CDR1 MNHEY, CDR2 SMNVEV (reference sequence). Trimming took 4 bases from V and 5 from J; bases not matched to a gene: 1.